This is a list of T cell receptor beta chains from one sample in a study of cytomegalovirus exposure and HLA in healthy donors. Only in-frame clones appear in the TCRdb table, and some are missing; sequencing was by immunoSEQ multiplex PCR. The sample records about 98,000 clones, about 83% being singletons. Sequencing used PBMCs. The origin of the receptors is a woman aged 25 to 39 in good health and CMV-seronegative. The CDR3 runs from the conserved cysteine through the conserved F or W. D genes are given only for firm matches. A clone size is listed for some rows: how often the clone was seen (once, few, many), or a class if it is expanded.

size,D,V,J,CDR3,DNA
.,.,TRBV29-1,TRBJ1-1,CTPEGGNTEAFF,TGCACACCGGAAGGAGGGAACACTGAAGCTTTCTTT
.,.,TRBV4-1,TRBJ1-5,CASSQDQKRSGADDQPQHF,TGCGCCAGCAGCCAAGACCAAAAAAGAAGCGGGGCCGACGATCAGCCCCAGCATTTT
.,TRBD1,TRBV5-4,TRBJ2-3,CASSRPGQGVADTQYF,TGTGCCAGCAGCCGTCCTGGACAGGGGGTGGCAGATACGCAGTATTTT
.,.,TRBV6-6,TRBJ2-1,CASSYGGAPEQFF,TGTGCCAGCAGTTACGGGGGGGCCCCTGAGCAGTTCTTC
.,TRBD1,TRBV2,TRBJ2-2,CASRTGTVGTGELFF,TGTGCCAGCAGGACCGGGACAGTCGGCACCGGGGAGCTGTTTTTT
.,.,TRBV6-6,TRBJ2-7,CASSYTQGSYEQYF,TGTGCCAGCAGTTACACCCAGGGCAGCTACGAGCAGTACTTC
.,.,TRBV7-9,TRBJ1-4,CASRSPRAGEKLFF,TGTGCCAGCAGGTCCCCAAGGGCAGGGGAAAAACTGTTTTTT
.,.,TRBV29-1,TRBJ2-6,CSASTGFSGANVLTF,TGCAGCGCCTCGACAGGCTTCTCTGGGGCCAACGTCCTGACTTTC
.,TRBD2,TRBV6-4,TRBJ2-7,CASSTGTSVSYEQYF,TGTGCCAGCAGTACCGGGACTAGCGTCTCCTACGAGCAGTACTTC
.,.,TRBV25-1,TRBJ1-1,CASSEFRVGTEAFF,TGTGCCAGCAGTGAATTCAGGGTGGGCACTGAAGCTTTCTTT
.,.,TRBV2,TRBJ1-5,CASRASGVSNQPQHF,TGTGCCAGCAGGGCCTCAGGGGTTAGCAATCAGCCCCAGCATTTT
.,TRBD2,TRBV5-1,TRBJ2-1,CASSLVLAGGGNEQFF,TGCGCCAGCAGCTTGGTCCTAGCGGGGGGCGGAAATGAGCAGTTCTTC
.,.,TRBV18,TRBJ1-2,CASSPDSALYGYTF,TGTGCCAGCTCACCAGACAGCGCACTCTATGGCTACACCTTC
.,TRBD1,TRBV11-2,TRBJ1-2,CASSSPRQGNYGYTF,TGTGCCAGCAGCTCCCCAAGACAGGGTAACTATGGCTACACCTTC
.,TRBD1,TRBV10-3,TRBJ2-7,CAIRGTGKKGHYEQYF,TGTGCCATCAGGGGGACAGGGAAAAAAGGGCACTACGAGCAGTACTTC
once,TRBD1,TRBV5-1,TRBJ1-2,CASSRDSYYGYTF,TGCGCCAGCAGCCGGGACAGCTACTATGGCTACACCTTC
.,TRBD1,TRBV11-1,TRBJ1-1,CASSFPGGTEAFF,TGTGCCAGCAGCTTCCCAGGGGGGACTGAAGCTTTCTTT
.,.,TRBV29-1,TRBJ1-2,CSVEGGQGYTF,TGCAGCGTTGAAGGGGGGCAAGGCTACACCTTC
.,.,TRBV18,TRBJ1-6,CASSPPVGRDSPLHF,TGTGCCAGCTCACCACCGGTAGGCAGGGATTCACCCCTCCACTTT
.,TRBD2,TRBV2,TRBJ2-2,CASKSLRRLAGVDTGELFF,TGTGCCAGCAAGTCCTTGCGGAGACTAGCGGGAGTAGACACCGGGGAGCTGTTTTTT
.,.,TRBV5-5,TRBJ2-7,CASSLIGGDEQYF,TGTGCCAGCAGCTTGATAGGGGGGGACGAGCAGTACTTC
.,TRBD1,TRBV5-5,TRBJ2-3,CASRWDRVKDTQYF,TGTGCCAGCAGATGGGACAGGGTAAAAGATACGCAGTATTTT
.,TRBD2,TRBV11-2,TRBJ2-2,CASSLLAGELFF,TGTGCCAGCAGTCTACTAGCGGGGGAGCTGTTTTTT